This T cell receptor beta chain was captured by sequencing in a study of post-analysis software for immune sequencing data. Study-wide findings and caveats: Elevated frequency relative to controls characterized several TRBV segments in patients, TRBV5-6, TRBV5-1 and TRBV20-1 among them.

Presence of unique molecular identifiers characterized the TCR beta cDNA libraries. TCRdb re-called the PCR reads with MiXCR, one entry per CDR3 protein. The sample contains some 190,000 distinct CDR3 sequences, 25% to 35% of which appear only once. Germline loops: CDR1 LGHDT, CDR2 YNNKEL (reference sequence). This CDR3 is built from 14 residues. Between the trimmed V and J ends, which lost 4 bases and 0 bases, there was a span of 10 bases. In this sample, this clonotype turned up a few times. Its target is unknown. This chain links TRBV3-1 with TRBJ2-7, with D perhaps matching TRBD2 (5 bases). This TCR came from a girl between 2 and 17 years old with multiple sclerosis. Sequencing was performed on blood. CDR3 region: CASSRGQSSYEQYF. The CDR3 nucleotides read TGTGCCAGCAGCCGCGGGCAGAGCTCCTACGAGCAGTACTTC.